These T cell receptor beta chains were read from a single sample in a study of breast tumors, draining lymph nodes, adjacent tissues. A single record per CDR3 protein comes from TCRdb applying MiXCR to the multiplex PCR reads. The data hold about 31,000 distinct CDR3 sequences, with under 80% observed a single time. The sequenced sample was breast tumor tissue. Every receptor here comes from a female donor with breast cancer. Some clones in this sample may be carry-over from other donors' samples. CDR3s include the opening cysteine and the closing phenylalanine or tryptophan. D genes are given only for firm matches. Clone sizes are given selectively: once, few, many, or a class where the clone is expanded.

v_call	d_call	j_call	clone_size	cdr3_nt	cdr3_aa
TRBV5-1	TRBD2	TRBJ2-2	many	TGCGCCAGCAGCTCTTGGACTAGCGAGGGCGGGGAGCTGTTTTTT	CASSSWTSEGGELFF
TRBV5-4	.	TRBJ2-6	.	TGTGCCAGCAGCTTAGGGGTTACAGGGGCCAACGTCCTGACTTTC	CASSLGVTGANVLTF
TRBV7-3	.	TRBJ2-1	.	TGTGCCAGCAGCCAGGGCGGCGGTGAGCAGTTCTTC	CASSQGGGEQFF
TRBV20-1	TRBD2	TRBJ2-7	medium-sized	TGCAGTGCCCTCGGGGCGGGAGAACCCTTGGACTACGAGCAGTACTTC	CSALGAGEPLDYEQYF
TRBV5-1	TRBD2	TRBJ2-1	medium-sized	TGCGCCAGCAGCCCTGACCGAGCGGGAGGGCCCTACAATGAGCAGTTCTTC	CASSPDRAGGPYNEQFF
TRBV20-1	TRBD1	TRBJ2-7	.	TGCAGTGCTAGAGATCTACAGGGGATCTACGAGCAGTACTTC	CSARDLQGIYEQYF
TRBV6-2/TRBV6-3	.	TRBJ1-5	.	TGTGCCAGCGAGGCGGGGAGGGGACCCCAGCATTTT	CASEAGRGPQHF
TRBV9	.	TRBJ1-6	once	TGTGCCAGCACCACCTCAGGAGGTCTAGGATCACCCCTCCACTTT	CASTTSGGLGSPLHF
TRBV5-1	TRBD2	TRBJ2-5	many	TGCGCCAGCAGCCTGACTAGCGGTTGGCACGAGACCCAGTACTTC	CASSLTSGWHETQYF
TRBV30	.	TRBJ2-3	.	TGTGCCTGGAGTGTACTCGGCCCAGATACGCAGTATTTT	CAWSVLGPDTQYF
TRBV7-2	.	TRBJ1-6	.	TGTGCCAGCAGCTTAGGGCATGTTTCACCCCTCCACTTT	CASSLGHVSPLHF
TRBV11-3	.	TRBJ2-2	many	TGTGCCAGCAGCCCCTACACAGAAACCACCGGGGAGCTGTTTTTT	CASSPYTETTGELFF
TRBV2	.	TRBJ2-5	.	TGTGCCAGCAGTGAATGGTTGGGCCAAGAGACCCAGTACTTC	CASSEWLGQETQYF
TRBV12-3/TRBV12-4	TRBD1	TRBJ1-2	.	TGTGCCAGCAGTTCCCCTACGACAGGGGACTATGGCTACACCTTC	CASSSPTTGDYGYTF
TRBV29-1	.	TRBJ1-5	.	TGCAGCGTTGCGGTCGATAGCAATCAGCCCCAGCATTTT	CSVAVDSNQPQHF
TRBV2	TRBD1	TRBJ1-3	.	TGTGCCAGCAGTGCCTCGACAGGGTGGGGAAACACCATATATTTT	CASSASTGWGNTIYF
TRBV27	TRBD2	TRBJ2-3	many	TGTGCCAGCAGTTTATCGACTAGCGGGGGGAATACGCAGTATTTT	CASSLSTSGGNTQYF
TRBV12-3/TRBV12-4	.	TRBJ1-5	.	TGTGCCAGCAGCCGCTCTGGGATTAGCAATCAGCCCCAGCATTTT	CASSRSGISNQPQHF
TRBV7-3	TRBD2	TRBJ2-1	many	TGTGCCAGCAGCAAGGACAGGCGGGAGGGCCCCTACAATGAGCAGTTCTTC	CASSKDRREGPYNEQFF
TRBV19	TRBD1	TRBJ2-5	.	TGTGCCAGTAGTATCCAACCGGGACAGGTTGGGCAAGAGACCCAGTACTTC	CASSIQPGQVGQETQYF
TRBV7-6	.	TRBJ2-7	.	TGTGCCAGCAGCCCAACGGCAGGGTGGGAGCAGTACTTC	CASSPTAGWEQYF
TRBV13	.	TRBJ1-4	.	TGTGCCAGCAGCTTAGACAGGGCGAATGAAAAACTGTTTTTT	CASSLDRANEKLFF
TRBV4-3	.	TRBJ1-2	medium-sized	TGCGCCAGCAGCCCCAGGAGGACAGCTAACTATGGCTACACCTTC	CASSPRRTANYGYTF
TRBV7-9	.	TRBJ2-5	.	TGTGCCAGCAGCTTAAGGATCGGGACGACGGAGACCCAGTACTTC	CASSLRIGTTETQYF
TRBV15	.	TRBJ2-6	.	TGTGCCACCAGCCCTAAACGCTCTGGGGCCAACGTCCTGACTTTC	CATSPKRSGANVLTF
TRBV2	TRBD2	TRBJ2-5	few	TGTGCCAGCAGTGAGCGCACTAGCGGGAGACCCAGCCAAGAGACCCAGTACTTC	CASSERTSGRPSQETQYF
TRBV11-2	.	TRBJ1-4	.	TGTGCCAGCAGCGCTAACAGGGAGGAAGATGAAAAACTGTTTTTT	CASSANREEDEKLFF
TRBV5-5	TRBD1	TRBJ2-7	.	TGTGCCAGCAGCGGGGGACAGGGGGCATTCTACGAGCAGTACTTC	CASSGGQGAFYEQYF
TRBV24-1	TRBD1	TRBJ2-1	.	TGTGCCACCAGTGACGAGGGGACAGGGGGAGGTGATGAGCAGTTCTTC	CATSDEGTGGGDEQFF
TRBV29-1	TRBD2	TRBJ2-1	.	TGCAGCGCTGAGGTGGGGGGGTACAATGAGCAGTTCTTC	CSAEVGGYNEQFF
TRBV7-2	.	TRBJ1-4	.	TGTGCCAGCAGCTTAGAGGGGGGTCTGACTAATGAAAAACTGTTTTTT	CASSLEGGLTNEKLFF
TRBV20-1	.	TRBJ1-3	few	TGCAGTGCTAGAGATGGAGGGATCTCTGGAAACACCATATATTTT	CSARDGGISGNTIYF